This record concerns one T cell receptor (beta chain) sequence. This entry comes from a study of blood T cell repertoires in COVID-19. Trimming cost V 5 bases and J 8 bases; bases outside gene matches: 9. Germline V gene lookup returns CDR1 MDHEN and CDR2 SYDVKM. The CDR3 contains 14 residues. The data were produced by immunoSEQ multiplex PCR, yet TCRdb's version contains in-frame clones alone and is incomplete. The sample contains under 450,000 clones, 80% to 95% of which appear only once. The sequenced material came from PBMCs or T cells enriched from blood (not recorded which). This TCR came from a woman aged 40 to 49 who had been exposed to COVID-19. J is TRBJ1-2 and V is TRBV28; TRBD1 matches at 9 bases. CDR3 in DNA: TGTGCCAGCAGTCCGGGACAGGGCTTAAGGGGCTACACCTTC. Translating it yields CASSPGQGLRGYTF.